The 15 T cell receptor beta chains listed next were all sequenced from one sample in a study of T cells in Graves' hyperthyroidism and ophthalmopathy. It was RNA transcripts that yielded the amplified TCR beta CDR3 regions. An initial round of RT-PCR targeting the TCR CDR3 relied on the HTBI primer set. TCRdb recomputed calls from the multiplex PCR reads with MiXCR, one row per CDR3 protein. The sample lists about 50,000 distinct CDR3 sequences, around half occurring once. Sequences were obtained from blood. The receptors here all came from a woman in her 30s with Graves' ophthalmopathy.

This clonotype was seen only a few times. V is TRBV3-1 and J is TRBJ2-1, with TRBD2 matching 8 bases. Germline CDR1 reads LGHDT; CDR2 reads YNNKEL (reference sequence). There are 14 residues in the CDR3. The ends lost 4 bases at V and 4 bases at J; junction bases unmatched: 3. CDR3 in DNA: TGTGCCAGCAGCCCCAGCGGGAGTTACAATGAGCAGTTCTTC. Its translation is CASSPSGSYNEQFF.

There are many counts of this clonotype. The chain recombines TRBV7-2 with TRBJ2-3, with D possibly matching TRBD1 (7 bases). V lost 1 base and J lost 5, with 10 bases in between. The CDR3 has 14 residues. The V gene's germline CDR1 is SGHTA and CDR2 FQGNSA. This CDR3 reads CASSLEQGGDTQYF. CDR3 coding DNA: TGTGCCAGCAGCTTAGAGCAGGGGGGAGATACGCAGTATTTT.

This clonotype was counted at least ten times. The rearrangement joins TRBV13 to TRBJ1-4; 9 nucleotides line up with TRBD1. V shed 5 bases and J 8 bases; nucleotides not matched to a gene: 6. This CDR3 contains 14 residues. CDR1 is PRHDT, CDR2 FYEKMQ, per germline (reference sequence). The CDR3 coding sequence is TGTGCCAGCAGCCTTGGGACAGGGCGCGAAAAACTGTTTTTT. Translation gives CASSLGTGREKLFF.

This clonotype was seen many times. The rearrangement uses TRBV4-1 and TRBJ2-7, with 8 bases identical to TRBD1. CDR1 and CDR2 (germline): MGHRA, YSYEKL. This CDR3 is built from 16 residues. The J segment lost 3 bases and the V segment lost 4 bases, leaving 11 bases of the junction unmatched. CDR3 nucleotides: TGCGCCAGCAGCCCCGGGGCAGGGGGCGGACGCTACGAGCAGTACTTC. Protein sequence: CASSPGAGGGRYEQYF.

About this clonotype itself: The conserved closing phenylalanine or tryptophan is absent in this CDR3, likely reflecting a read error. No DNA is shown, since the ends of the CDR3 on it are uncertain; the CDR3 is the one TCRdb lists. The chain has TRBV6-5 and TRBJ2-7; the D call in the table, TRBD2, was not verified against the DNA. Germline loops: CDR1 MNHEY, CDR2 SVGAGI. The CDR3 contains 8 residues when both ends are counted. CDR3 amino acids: CASSPQVG.

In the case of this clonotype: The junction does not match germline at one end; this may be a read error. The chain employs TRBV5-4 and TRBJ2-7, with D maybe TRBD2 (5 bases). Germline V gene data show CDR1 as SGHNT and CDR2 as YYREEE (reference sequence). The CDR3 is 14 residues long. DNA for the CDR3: TGTGCCAGCAGCTTGGCGGCGGACTCCTACGAGCAGGACTTC. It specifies CASSLAADSYEQDF.

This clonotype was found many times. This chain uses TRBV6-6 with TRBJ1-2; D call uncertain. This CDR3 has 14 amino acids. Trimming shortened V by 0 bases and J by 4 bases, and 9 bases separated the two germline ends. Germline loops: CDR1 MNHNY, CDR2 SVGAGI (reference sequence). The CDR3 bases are TGTGCCAGCAGTTACTCGATGAGGACCTATGGCTACACCTTC. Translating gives CASSYSMRTYGYTF.

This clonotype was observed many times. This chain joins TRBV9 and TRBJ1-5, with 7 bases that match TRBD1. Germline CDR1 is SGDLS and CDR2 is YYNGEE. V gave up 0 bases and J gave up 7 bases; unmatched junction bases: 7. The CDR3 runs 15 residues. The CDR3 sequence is CASSVGQGTFQPQHF. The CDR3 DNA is TGTGCCAGCAGCGTAGGACAGGGAACCTTCCAGCCCCAGCATTTT.

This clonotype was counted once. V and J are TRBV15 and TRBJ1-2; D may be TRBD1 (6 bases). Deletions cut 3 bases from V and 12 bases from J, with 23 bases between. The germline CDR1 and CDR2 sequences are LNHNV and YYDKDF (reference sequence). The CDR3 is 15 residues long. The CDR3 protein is CATSSQSTTTGTNTF. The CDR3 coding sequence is TGTGCCACCAGCAGCCAAAGCACGACTACAGGGACCAACACCTTC.

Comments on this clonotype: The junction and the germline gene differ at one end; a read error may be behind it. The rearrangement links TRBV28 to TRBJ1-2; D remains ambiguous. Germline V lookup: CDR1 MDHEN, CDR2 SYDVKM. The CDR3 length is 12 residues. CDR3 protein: CASGFGGDGHTF. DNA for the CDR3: TGTGCCAGCGGTTTCGGTGGGGATGGCCACACCTTC.

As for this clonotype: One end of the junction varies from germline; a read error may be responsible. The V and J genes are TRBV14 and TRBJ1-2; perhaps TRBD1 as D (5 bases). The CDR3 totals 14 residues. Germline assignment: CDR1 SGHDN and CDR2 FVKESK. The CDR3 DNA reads TGTGCCGGCAGCCAGGGTCGGGGGGACTATGGCTACACCTTC. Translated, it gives CAGSQGRGDYGYTF. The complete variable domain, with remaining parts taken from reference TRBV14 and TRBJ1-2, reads EAGVTQFPSHSVIEKGQTVTLRCDPISGHDNLYWYRRVMGKEIKFLLHFVKESKQDESGMPNNRFLAERTGGTYSTLKVQPAELEDSGVYFCAGSQGRGDYGYTFGSGTRLTVV.

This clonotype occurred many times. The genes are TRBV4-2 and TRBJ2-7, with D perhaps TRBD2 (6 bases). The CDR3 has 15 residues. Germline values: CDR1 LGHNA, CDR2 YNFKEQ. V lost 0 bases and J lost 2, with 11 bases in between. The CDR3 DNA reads TGTGCCAGCAGCCAAGATGATAGCGGCGCCTACGAGCAGTACTTC. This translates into CASSQDDSGAYEQYF.

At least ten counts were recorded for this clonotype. This CDR3 reads CASSLVPSGNPPYNEQFF. For the CDR3, the DNA is TGTGCCAGCAGCTTAGTACCTAGCGGGAACCCCCCCTACAATGAGCAGTTCTTC. The rearrangement links TRBV7-9 to TRBJ2-1, with TRBD2 identical over 9 bases. Germline CDR1 SEHNR, CDR2 FQNEAQ (reference sequence). This CDR3 is 18 amino acids long. Trimming removed 1 base from V and 2 bases from J; junction bases left unmatched: 9.

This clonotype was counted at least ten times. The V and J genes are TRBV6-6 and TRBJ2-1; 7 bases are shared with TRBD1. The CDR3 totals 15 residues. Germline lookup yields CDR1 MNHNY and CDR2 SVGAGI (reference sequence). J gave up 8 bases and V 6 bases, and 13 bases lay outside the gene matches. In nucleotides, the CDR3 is TGTGCCAGCAGACAAGGAACAGGGGTCTGGGATGAGCAGTTCTTC. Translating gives CASRQGTGVWDEQFF.

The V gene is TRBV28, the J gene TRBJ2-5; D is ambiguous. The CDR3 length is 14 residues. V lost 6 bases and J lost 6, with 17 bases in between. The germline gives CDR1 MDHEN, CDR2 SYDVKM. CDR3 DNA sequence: TGTGCCAGCAGCCAACGACGAGCCTCTCAGACCCAGTACTTC. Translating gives CASSQRRASQTQYF.